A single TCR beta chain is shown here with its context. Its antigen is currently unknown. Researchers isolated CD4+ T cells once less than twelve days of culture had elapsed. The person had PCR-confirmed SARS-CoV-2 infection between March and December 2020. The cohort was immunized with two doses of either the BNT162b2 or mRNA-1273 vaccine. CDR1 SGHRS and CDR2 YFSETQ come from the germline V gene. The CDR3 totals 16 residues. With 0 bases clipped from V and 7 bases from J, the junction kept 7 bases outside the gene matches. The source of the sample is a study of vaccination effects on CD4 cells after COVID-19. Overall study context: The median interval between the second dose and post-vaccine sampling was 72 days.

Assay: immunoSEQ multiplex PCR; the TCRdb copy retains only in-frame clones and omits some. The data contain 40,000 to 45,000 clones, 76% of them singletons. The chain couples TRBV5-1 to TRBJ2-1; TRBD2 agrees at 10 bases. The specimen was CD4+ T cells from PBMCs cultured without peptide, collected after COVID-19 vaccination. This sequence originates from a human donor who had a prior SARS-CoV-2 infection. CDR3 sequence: CASSLVGLAGVNEQFF. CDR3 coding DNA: TGCGCCAGCAGCTTGGTCGGGCTAGCGGGAGTAAATGAGCAGTTCTTC. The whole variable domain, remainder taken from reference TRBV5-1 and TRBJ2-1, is KAGVTQTPRYLIKTRGQQVTLSCSPISGHRSVSWYQQTPGQGLQFLFEYFSETQRNKGNFPGRFSGRQFSNSRSEMNVSTLELGDSALYLCASSLVGLAGVNEQFFGPGTRLTVL.